The subject of this entry is one T cell receptor beta chain. The CDR3 length is 16 residues. V trimming: 0 bases; J trimming: 7 bases; junction bases outside the gene matches: 9. Germline V gives CDR1 LGHNA, CDR2 YSLEER. At collection, donors were nominally healthy, but unrecorded immune exposures were probable. This sample stems from a study of cytomegalovirus exposure and HLA in healthy donors. The primer mix had 60 Vbeta and 13 Jbeta primers. Assay used: immunoSEQ multiplex PCR; TCRdb lists only in-frame clones, some missing. The sample carries roughly 110,000 clones, more than 75% recorded once. Sequencing used PBMCs. This clonotype originated in a woman in her fifties or sixties in good health and CMV-seropositive. The V call is TRBV4-3, the J call TRBJ2-3, with 8 bases that match TRBD2. CDR3 sequence reads: CASSQDATGGRYTQYF. The DNA of the CDR3 is TGCGCCAGCAGCCAAGATGCAACGGGGGGGCGATATACGCAGTATTTT.